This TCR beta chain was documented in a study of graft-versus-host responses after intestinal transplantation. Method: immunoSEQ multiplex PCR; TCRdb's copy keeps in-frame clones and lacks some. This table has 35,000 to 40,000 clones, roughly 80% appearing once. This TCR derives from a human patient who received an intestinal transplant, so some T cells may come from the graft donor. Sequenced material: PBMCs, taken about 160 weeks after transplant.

The CDR3 region is CASSSRDYLFDEQFF. Here the CDR3 DNA reads TGTGCCAGCAGTAGCCGGGACTACCTTTTCGATGAGCAGTTCTTC. J is TRBJ2-1 and V is TRBV28; the match to TRBD2 covers 7 bases. V lost 5 bases, J lost 8 bases, and 12 bases stayed unmatched. This CDR3 comprises 15 residues. CDR1 MDHEN and CDR2 SYDVKM come from the germline V gene.